What follows are 15 T cell receptor beta chains derived from one specimen sequenced in a study of T cell responses to AZD1222 COVID-19 vaccine. The method was immunoSEQ multiplex PCR; TCRdb's version includes in-frame clones alone and lacks a portion of them. In the table there are 150,000 or so clones, just over 85% of which are singletons. The specimen comprised peripheral blood, sampled on day 0 of AZD1222 vaccination. These receptors all stem from an adult in good health.

This clone was recorded only once. The chain employs TRBV3-1 (or the pseudogene TRBV3-2) and TRBJ1-5; D unresolved. V dropped 1 base and J dropped 0 bases, with 13 bases sitting between them. The CDR3 runs to 17 residues. Germline CDR1 is LGHDT and CDR2 is YNNKEL (reference sequence). The CDR3 bases are TGTGCCAGCAGCCAAGTGTTTGTGGAGTATAGCAATCAGCCCCAGCATTTT. Translating it yields CASSQVFVEYSNQPQHF.

The J gene is TRBJ2-5, the V gene TRBV4-1, with no clear D. CDR1 and CDR2 from the germline V gene are MGHRA and YSYEKL. The CDR3 length is 13 residues. The ends were cut back, 2 bases at V and 2 bases at J, with 6 bases in the middle. CDR3 amino acids: CASSQIFQETQYF. In DNA, the CDR3 is TGCGCCAGCAGCCAAATCTTTCAAGAGACCCAGTACTTC.

V is TRBV10-2 and J is TRBJ2-1; TRBD1 is a possible D gene (6 bases). The CDR3 length is 18 residues. The V end lost 3 bases, the J end lost 8 bases, and 26 bases lay between the germline ends. Germline assignment: CDR1 WSHSY and CDR2 SAAADI. The CDR3 loop is CASSDSDRSSYGSDEQFF. CDR3 DNA sequence: TGCGCCAGCAGTGACAGTGACAGGTCGTCTTATGGATCGGATGAGCAGTTCTTC.

CDR3 in amino acids: CASSQDRGGAGGREQFF. The CDR3 DNA follows: TGTGCCAGCAGCCAAGACCGAGGTGGGGCAGGGGGCCGTGAGCAGTTCTTC. The V call is TRBV4-2, the J call TRBJ2-1; the match to TRBD1 covers 8 bases. After removal of 0 bases from V and 9 bases from J, the junction contained 13 bases not matched to a gene. The germline gives CDR1 LGHNA, CDR2 YNFKEQ. The CDR3 consists of 17 residues.

The sample holds one count of this clone. The rearrangement joins TRBV4-3 to TRBJ2-3, with 8 bases lining up with TRBD2. This CDR3 contains 14 residues. Germline V CDR1 and CDR2: LGHNA, YSLEER. Losses at the gene ends were 4 bases for V and 5 bases for J; bases not matched to a gene: 5. In DNA, the CDR3 is TGCGCCAGCAGCCTCGGGACTAGTGAAGATACGCAGTATTTT. Residues: CASSLGTSEDTQYF.

The chain carries TRBV28 and TRBJ2-7, with D tentatively TRBD1 or TRBD2 (5 bases each). Germline CDR1 is MDHEN and CDR2 is SYDVKM. Trimming left V 6 bases short and J 7 bases short, with 22 bases between. The CDR3 runs 15 residues. In DNA, the CDR3 is TGTGCCAGCAGCCTAGCCACCGGGACCCTGGGTGAGCAGTACTTC. Translation gives CASSLATGTLGEQYF.

The chain has TRBV5-1 and TRBJ1-2; tentatively, D is TRBD1 (6 bases). Deletions cut 3 bases from V and 2 bases from J, with 11 bases between. This CDR3 comprises 14 residues. Germline loops: CDR1 SGHRS, CDR2 YFSETQ. Here the CDR3 DNA reads TGCGCCAGCAGCTCGGGGGCCCCCAACTATGGCTACACCTTC. Protein product: CASSSGAPNYGYTF. The complete variable domain, with remaining parts taken from reference TRBV5-1 and TRBJ1-2, reads KAGVTQTPRYLIKTRGQQVTLSCSPISGHRSVSWYQQTPGQGLQFLFEYFSETQRNKGNFPGRFSGRQFSNSRSEMNVSTLELGDSALYLCASSSGAPNYGYTFGSGTRLTVV.

This chain uses TRBV30 with TRBJ1-2, with D possibly matching TRBD1 (5 bases). V was cut by 2 bases and J by 13 bases, with 17 bases left in between. CDR3 length: 12 amino acids. CDR1 is GTSNPN, CDR2 SVGIG, per germline (reference sequence). The CDR3: CAWSSFTARGTF. CDR3 nucleotide sequence: TGTGCCTGGAGTTCATTTACGGCTAGGGGCACCTTC.

In DNA form, the CDR3 reads TGTGCCAGCAGCTTAGTGTCGTGGGGGGCTGGCACTGAAGCTTTCTTT. It yields the protein CASSLVSWGAGTEAFF. This rearrangement joins TRBV7-9 to TRBJ1-1, with D possibly TRBD1 on 6 matching bases. CDR1 is SEHNR, CDR2 FQNEAQ, per germline (reference sequence). The CDR3 extends over 16 amino acids. V lost 1 base and J 4 bases, leaving 16 bases between the germline ends. Combining the CDR3 with reference TRBV7-9 and TRBJ1-1 gives the whole variable domain DTGVSQNPRHKITKRGQNVTFRCDPISEHNRLYWYRQTLGQGPEFLTYFQNEAQLEKSRLLSDRFSAERPKGSFSTLEIQRTEQGDSAMYLCASSLVSWGAGTEAFFGQGTRLTVV.

V gene TRBV5-1 combines with J gene TRBJ1-5, with 10 bases matching TRBD1. From germline, CDR1 is SGHRS and CDR2 YFSETQ. J gave up 7 bases and V 4 bases, and 5 bases lay outside the gene matches. The CDR3 sequence is 14 residues long. CDR3: CASSQGQGKQPQHF. The CDR3 DNA reads TGCGCCAGCAGCCAGGGACAGGGGAAGCAGCCCCAGCATTTT.

The CDR3 spells CASSITGTGAYGYTF. CDR3 DNA: TGTGCCAGTAGTATAACCGGGACAGGGGCCTATGGCTACACCTTC. The genes are TRBV19 and TRBJ1-2, with 10 nucleotides matching TRBD1. The junction had 4 bases not matched to a gene; V was cut back by 2 bases and J by 4 bases. The CDR3 is 15 residues long. Germline CDR1 and CDR2: LNHDA and SQIVND (reference sequence).

J is TRBJ1-6 and V is TRBV9, with 9 bases aligning to TRBD1. Losses at the gene ends were 3 bases for V and 9 bases for J; bases not matched to a gene: 10. There are 16 residues in the CDR3. Germline CDR1 is SGDLS and CDR2 is YYNGEE. The CDR3 sequence is CASSGSTGQGASPLHF. The CDR3 DNA follows: TGTGCCAGCAGCGGATCGACGGGACAGGGAGCTTCACCCCTCCACTTT.

The chain links TRBV11-1 to TRBJ2-6; D not certain. From germline, CDR1 is SGHAT and CDR2 FQDESV (reference sequence). V shed 0 bases and J shed 1 base, with 4 bases lying between them. The CDR3 has 15 residues. DNA of the CDR3: TGTGCCAGCAGCTTAGCCAGGTCTGGGGCCAACGTCCTGACTTTC. Encoded protein: CASSLARSGANVLTF.

The chain joins TRBV7-2 to TRBJ1-1; possibly TRBD1 for D (6 bases). The germline gives CDR1 SGHTA, CDR2 FQGNSA. CDR3 length: 17 amino acids. The V and J ends lost 6 bases and 1 base respectively, with 21 bases between them. The CDR3 region has the DNA TGTGCCAGCAGGGAGAACAGGGAAAGAGTATCGAACACTGAAGCTTTCTTT. It is translated as CASRENRERVSNTEAFF. Supplemented by reference TRBV7-2 and TRBJ1-1, the full variable domain reads GAGVSQSPSNKVTEKGKDVELRCDPISGHTALYWYRQSLGQGLEFLIYFQGNSAPDKSGLPSDRFSAERTGGSVSTLTIQRTQQEDSAVYLCASRENRERVSNTEAFFGQGTRLTVV.

The CDR3 is CASRETPANYEQYF. In DNA, the CDR3 is TGCGCCAGCAGGGAGACGCCGGCCAACTACGAGCAGTACTTC. The chain carries TRBV5-1 and TRBJ2-7; D gene uncertain. The CDR3 runs to 14 residues. V lost 5 bases and J 3 bases, leaving 15 bases between the germline ends. The germline gives CDR1 SGHRS, CDR2 YFSETQ.